The 5 T cell receptor beta chains given below trace back to one sample, sequenced in a study of PD-1 blockade in classical Hodgkin lymphoma. Only in-frame clones appear in the TCRdb table, and some are missing; sequencing was by immunoSEQ multiplex PCR. Of approximately 25,000 clones listed, 65% to 90% are singletons. The patients all showed relapse after autologous stem cell transplantation, while their brentuximab vedotin exposure varied. Sample: peripheral blood mononuclear cells (PBMCs), taken before the second cycle of nivolumab. Source of these receptors: a human donor with classical Hodgkin lymphoma.

The table lists this clone with a count of one. This chain connects TRBV2 to TRBJ2-5; tentatively, D is TRBD1 (6 bases). Germline V gene lookup returns CDR1 SNHLY and CDR2 FYNNEI. This CDR3 comprises 13 residues. The V and J ends lost 4 bases and 5 bases respectively, with 11 bases between them. The CDR3, as DNA: TGTGCCAGCAGTGGGTCCCAGGGGGAGACCCAGTACTTC. Translated: CASSGSQGETQYF.

The V and J genes are TRBV30 and TRBJ1-2, with D perhaps matching TRBD1 (6 bases). CDR1 GTSNPN and CDR2 SVGIG come from the germline V gene (reference sequence). The V gene lost 0 bases and the J gene lost 3 bases, with 14 bases spanning the gap. The CDR3 runs 15 residues. The CDR3 DNA sequence: TGTGCCTGGAGTGTACGGGACACCCTTGACTATGGCTACACCTTC. It yields the protein CAWSVRDTLDYGYTF.

The J gene is TRBJ2-3, the V gene TRBV6-5; D remains unclear. Germline V gene lookup returns CDR1 MNHEY and CDR2 SVGAGI. The CDR3 length is 15 residues. Trimming pared 5 bases from V and 0 bases from J, leaving 12 bases between. The CDR3 region is CASSKNWESTDTQYF. The CDR3 DNA is TGTGCCAGCAGTAAAAATTGGGAAAGCACAGATACGCAGTATTTT.

This clone occurred once. The rearrangement links TRBV2 to TRBJ2-1; 9 positions match TRBD1. Germline V gene sequence: CDR1 SNHLY, CDR2 FYNNEI. This CDR3 contains 16 residues. Unmatched junction bases numbered 11, after V lost 4 bases and J lost 7 bases. The CDR3 is CASSAPTGQGWNEQFF. The CDR3 nucleotides read TGTGCCAGCAGTGCTCCCACTGGACAGGGGTGGAATGAGCAGTTCTTC.

V is TRBV2 and J is TRBJ2-2; D remains ambiguous. Germline CDR1 is SNHLY and CDR2 is FYNNEI. The CDR3 has 11 residues. The V end lost 7 bases, the J end lost 6 bases, and 6 bases lay between the germline ends. This CDR3 reads CASNEAGELFF. CDR3 DNA sequence: TGTGCCAGCAATGAGGCCGGGGAGCTGTTTTTT.